This T cell receptor beta chain emerged from a study of PD-1 and CTLA-4 blockade in melanoma. Libraries were prepared by immunoSEQ multiplex PCR; TCRdb keeps only in-frame clonotypes and omits some of them. Of approximately 15,000 clones in the sample, about 70% were seen once. This clone ranks as medium-sized. Between the trimmed V and J ends, which lost 1 base and 5 bases, there was a span of 2 bases. The CDR3 length is 11 residues. Germline V CDR1 and CDR2: SGHAT, FQNNGV. V usage is TRBV11-2 and J usage is TRBJ2-5; D is unclear. The TCR originated in a human donor with melanoma. Sequences were derived from CD8+ T cells from peripheral blood, sampled from a patient given anti-PD-1 treatment. The CDR3 spells CASSLGETQYF. The CDR3 DNA reads TGTGCCAGCAGCTTAGGGGAGACCCAGTACTTC.